What follows are 6 T cell receptor beta chains derived from one specimen sequenced in a study of spatial heterogeneity in lung cancer. Time point here: sample taken at primary tumor resection. TCRdb reanalysed the 5' RACE reads using MiXCR and keeps one entry per CDR3 protein. The sample shows around 2,900 distinct CDR3 sequences, roughly 7% of them seen only once. The sample was normal lung tissue next to the tumor, taken at surgery. These receptor sequences come from a male donor with early-stage non-small cell lung cancer.

This clonotype was detected many times. This chain connects TRBV20-1 to TRBJ2-7; 9 bases are shared with TRBD1. V gave up 6 bases and J gave up 5 bases; unmatched junction bases: 5. From germline, CDR1 is DFQATT and CDR2 SNEGSKA (reference sequence). This CDR3 has 12 residues. Here the CDR3 DNA reads TGCAGTGCGATACAGGGGGCGAACGAGCAGTACTTC. Residues: CSAIQGANEQYF.

The sample holds a few counts of this clonotype. V gene TRBV20-1 combines with J gene TRBJ2-7, with 7 positions matching TRBD1. V was pared by 4 bases and J by 0 bases, with 12 bases of the junction left unmatched. CDR1 is DFQATT, CDR2 SNEGSKA, per germline (reference sequence). The CDR3 extends over 16 amino acids. CDR3 sequence reads: CSATRLGQPNSYEQYF. CDR3 DNA sequence: TGCAGTGCTACTAGGCTGGGACAGCCGAACTCCTACGAGCAGTACTTC.

In its sample, this clonotype ranks as large (0.1 to 1%). The rearrangement joins TRBV19 to TRBJ2-5; D perhaps matches TRBD1 (6 bases). V was trimmed by 0 bases and J by 9 bases, leaving 17 bases between them. The CDR3 is made up of 15 amino acids. CDR1 and CDR2 from the germline V gene are LNHDA and SQIVND (reference sequence). CDR3 sequence (DNA): TGTGCCAGTAGTATAGATCGGGACACCCAGACGGCCCAGTACTTC. This sequence encodes CASSIDRDTQTAQYF.

This clonotype is termed medium-sized (0.01 to 0.1%). This rearrangement joins TRBV7-2 to TRBJ2-5, with a possible D match to TRBD2 (5 bases). This CDR3 is 13 amino acids long. Germline lookup yields CDR1 SGHTA and CDR2 FQGNSA. V was trimmed by 2 bases and J by 2 bases, leaving 6 bases between them. CDR3: CASSLQRQETQYF. In DNA form, the CDR3 reads TGTGCCAGCAGCTTACAGCGGCAAGAGACCCAGTACTTC.

This clonotype is judged large (0.1 to 1%). This rearrangement joins TRBV7-2 to TRBJ2-7; no firm D call. V dropped 3 bases and J dropped 3 bases, with 6 bases sitting between them. The CDR3 length is 12 residues. CDR1 SGHTA and CDR2 FQGNSA come from the germline V gene. The CDR3 reads CASSFPNYEQYF. The CDR3 bases are TGTGCCAGCAGCTTCCCAAACTACGAGCAGTACTTC.

This clonotype is termed medium-sized (0.01 to 0.1%). This chain uses TRBV9 with TRBJ1-2; D unresolved. Per the germline V gene, CDR1 is SGDLS and CDR2 is YYNGEE. The V end was cut by 3 bases, the J end by 2 bases, with 17 bases between. The CDR3 spans 16 residues. The chain's CDR3 is CASSAGMRTENYGYTF. The CDR3 DNA reads as TGTGCCAGCAGCGCCGGAATGAGGACCGAGAACTATGGCTACACCTTC.